The clone carrying this T cell receptor (beta chain) was detected many times. As yet, its antigen is unknown. This sample was taken from a study of T cells in Graves' hyperthyroidism and ophthalmopathy. This CDR3 spans 15 amino acids. Germline CDR1 reads DFQATT; CDR2 reads SNEGSKA (reference sequence). The V end lost 1 base, the J end lost 10 bases, and 20 bases lay between the germline ends. Study-wide findings and caveats: Ophthalmopathy was model-predicted a median approximately 6.4 months pre-onset.

TCR beta CDR3 region amplification was performed from RNA transcripts. The primer set for the first-round RT-PCR of the TCR CDR3 was HTBI. One entry per CDR3 protein, called by TCRdb with MiXCR from the multiplex PCR reads. The sample consists of some 620,000 distinct CDR3 sequences, 15% to 20% of them appearing once. The sequencing input was blood. This receptor was taken from a woman in her twenties or thirties with Graves' hyperthyroidism. This chain connects TRBV20-1 to TRBJ2-1; D uncertain. The CDR3 DNA follows: TGCAGTGCTAGAGGGTTGCGGCCATTTTCATCGGAGCAGTTCTTC. Translating it yields CSARGLRPFSSEQFF.